These T cell receptor beta chains were read from a single sample in a study of cytomegalovirus exposure and HLA in healthy donors. The data were produced by immunoSEQ multiplex PCR, yet TCRdb's version contains in-frame clones alone and is incomplete. The table includes 130,000 or so clones, 80% to 90% detected once. Specimen: PBMCs. These receptors were obtained from a woman under 30 in good health and CMV-seronegative. CDR3s include the opening cysteine and the closing phenylalanine or tryptophan. Each record gives: V gene, clone size, CDR3 protein. Rows give clone size only sometimes, using once, few, many, or a class for an expanded clone.

TRBV9,NA,CASSAGQGIGETQYF
TRBV28,NA,CASKLQLAGGTGELFF
TRBV9,NA,CASSLQTGDTEAFF
TRBV9,once,CASSGQGASYGYTF
TRBV7-9,NA,CASNTHGRAVAIVGELFF
TRBV5-1,NA,CASSVTDSYNEQFF
TRBV11-2,NA,CASSLGGKRAYEQYF
TRBV28,NA,CASSSRRGKPPNEQFF
TRBV2,NA,CASSPDRDTEAFF
TRBV7-9,NA,CASSPYPGGPMNEQFF
TRBV27,NA,CASSYSGTGYGYTF
TRBV6-5,few,CASSYRGQPKETQYF
TRBV10-3,NA,CAIGSLAGGDTGELFF
TRBV6-1,NA,CASSLRDTADTQYF
TRBV4-1,NA,CASSQILSTSGGTDTQYF
TRBV6-5,NA,CASSSLTGGRETQYF
TRBV19,NA,CASSKAYRDHEQYF
TRBV28,NA,CASSAVTEAFF
TRBV7-2,NA,CASSSQGLAFF
TRBV5-5,NA,CASSFGGTAGNQPQHF
TRBV5-1,NA,CASSPGLAGGLDKNIQYF
TRBV5-4,NA,CASSQDRGGEKLFF
TRBV30,NA,CAWKTIRQGLLSF
TRBV7-9,NA,CASSLAGTDGYTF
TRBV6-4,NA,CASSEASSTDTQYF
TRBV11-2,NA,CASSLGGVDTQYF
TRBV2,NA,CASSEAGTGLLHF
TRBV4-1,NA,CASSQEGLAGGWNEQFF
TRBV6-5,NA,CASRAYRTGGYEQYF
TRBV27,NA,CASSAGGGGSYEQYF
TRBV9,NA,CASGKGNSYNEQFF
TRBV27,once,CASSYPGGDTEAFF
TRBV6-5,NA,CASSSPDRGRYEQYF
TRBV25-1,NA,CASLSGANVLTF
TRBV19,NA,CAHPPGLAGGSGELFF
TRBV19,NA,CASSFSGRIREWNEQFF
TRBV30,NA,CAWSRQGRVNQPQHF
TRBV7-2,NA,CASSPRGASKNIQYF
TRBV10-1,NA,CASSDPGGGLSPSYNEQFF
TRBV15,NA,CATSRQGDGYTF
TRBV5-1,NA,CASSIKQGAIGNTEAFF
TRBV7-3,NA,CASSLTPETPVVLRSWTGELFF
TRBV28,NA,CASSLRSWTDSYEQYF
TRBV29-1,NA,CSAGPLAGGPVDTQYF